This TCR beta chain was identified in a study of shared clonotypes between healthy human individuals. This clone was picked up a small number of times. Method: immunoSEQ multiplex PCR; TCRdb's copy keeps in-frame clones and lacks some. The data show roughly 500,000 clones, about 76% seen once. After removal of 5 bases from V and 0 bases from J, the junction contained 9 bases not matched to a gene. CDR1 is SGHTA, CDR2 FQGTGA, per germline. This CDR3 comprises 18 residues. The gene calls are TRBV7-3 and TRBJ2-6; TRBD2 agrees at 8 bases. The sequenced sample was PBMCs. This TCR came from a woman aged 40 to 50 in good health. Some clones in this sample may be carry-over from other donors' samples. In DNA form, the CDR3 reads TGTGCCAGCAGCCCTCGGGGAAGCGGGAGCTCTGGGGCCAACGTCCTGACTTTC. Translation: CASSPRGSGSSGANVLTF.